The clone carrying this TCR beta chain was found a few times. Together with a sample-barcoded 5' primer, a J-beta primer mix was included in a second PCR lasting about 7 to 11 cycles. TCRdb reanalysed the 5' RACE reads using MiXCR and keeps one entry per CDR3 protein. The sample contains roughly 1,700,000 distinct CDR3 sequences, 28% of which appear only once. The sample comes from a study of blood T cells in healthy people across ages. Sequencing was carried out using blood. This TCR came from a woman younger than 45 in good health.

CDR3 loop: CASSPPLGEQYF. DNA for the CDR3: TGTGCCAGCTCACCACCTTTGGGAGAGCAGTACTTC. The chain is built from TRBV18 and TRBJ2-7, with unresolved D. Trimming pared 0 bases from V and 7 bases from J, leaving 7 bases between. Germline V lookup: CDR1 KGHSH, CDR2 LQKENI. The length of the CDR3 is 12 residues.